The 8 T cell receptor beta chains in this list originate from one sample, sequenced in a study of cytomegalovirus exposure and HLA in healthy donors. The PCR was carried out with 60 Vbeta primers and 13 Jbeta primers. Here immunoSEQ multiplex PCR was the method, and the copy in TCRdb shows in-frame clones only, minus some. The sample holds some 33,000 clones. Sample: PBMCs. Receptors were obtained from a female donor in good health and CMV-seronegative.

This chain links TRBV4-1 with TRBJ2-7; D is unclear. Germline V gives CDR1 MGHRA, CDR2 YSYEKL. This CDR3 spans 12 amino acids. The V and J ends lost 1 base and 5 bases respectively, with 6 bases between them. CDR3 in DNA: TGCGCCAGCAGCCAAGGTTACAACGAGCAGTACTTC. As protein: CASSQGYNEQYF.

CDR3 nucleotides: TGTGCCAGCAGCCAAGACTCCGGGGGGGGAGGGACAGATACGCAGTATTTT. It yields the protein CASSQDSGGGGTDTQYF. The V call is TRBV4-2, the J call TRBJ2-3; 8 bases match TRBD2. V shed 0 bases, J shed 3 bases, and the junction held 8 bases outside the gene matches. The CDR3 length is 17 residues. Germline CDR1 LGHNA, CDR2 YNFKEQ.

The chain uses TRBV19 and TRBJ1-2, with 9 positions matching TRBD1. The germline V gene has CDR1 LNHDA and CDR2 SQIVND (reference sequence). The V and J ends lost 10 bases and 6 bases, in that order; junction bases with no gene match: 12. The CDR3 totals 14 residues. CDR3 bases: TGTGCCAATACCCTAATCGGGACAGGGAATGGCTACACCTTC. As protein: CANTLIGTGNGYTF. Filled out from reference TRBV19 and TRBJ1-2, the complete variable domain reads DGGITQSPKYLFRKEGQNVTLSCEQNLNHDAMYWYRQDPGQGLRLIYYSQIVNDFQKGDIAEGYSVSREKKESFPLTVTSAQKNPTAFYLCANTLIGTGNGYTFGSGTRLTVV.

V is TRBV7-9 and J is TRBJ2-7; maybe TRBD2 (5 bases). This CDR3 contains 12 residues. Germline V CDR1 and CDR2: SEHNR, FQNEAQ (reference sequence). V lost 10 bases, J lost 7 bases, and 17 bases lay in between. The CDR3 DNA reads as TGTGCCATAACTTCTCGGGGTAGGGAGCAGTACTTC. This encodes CAITSRGREQYF.

The chain is built from TRBV7-2 and TRBJ2-7; 8 nucleotides match TRBD2. CDR3 length: 15 residues. J lost 0 bases, V lost 3 bases, and 4 bases had no gene match. Germline V gene sequence: CDR1 SGHTA, CDR2 FQGNSA. The CDR3 region has the DNA TGTGCCAGCAGCTTCGGCGGGGGGCGCTCCTACGAGCAGTACTTC. Protein: CASSFGGGRSYEQYF.

The rearrangement joins TRBV6-5 to TRBJ1-2; 8 nucleotides match TRBD1. CDR1 is MNHEY, CDR2 SVGAGI, per germline. V lost 2 bases to trimming and J lost 8 bases; unmatched junction nucleotides: 7. The CDR3 contains 14 residues. CDR3 nucleotides: TGTGCCAGCAGTTACGCCCGACAGGGGACCGGCTACACCTTC. This translates into CASSYARQGTGYTF.

The rearrangement links TRBV11-1 to TRBJ1-5, with a tentative D call TRBD1 (5 bases). Per the germline V gene, CDR1 is SGHAT and CDR2 is FQDESV (reference sequence). The CDR3 totals 13 residues. V dropped 3 bases and J dropped 6 bases, with 9 bases sitting between them. The CDR3 protein is CASSLGGGQPQHF. The CDR3 DNA follows: TGTGCCAGCAGCTTGGGGGGGGGTCAGCCCCAGCATTTT.

The J gene is TRBJ2-2, the V gene TRBV5-1, with 9 nucleotides matching TRBD1. There are 16 residues in the CDR3. Germline CDR1 is SGHRS and CDR2 is YFSETQ. V shed 1 base and J 0 bases; nucleotides not matched to a gene: 1. DNA of the CDR3: TGCGCCAGCAGCTTGAGGGACAGGGCGAACACCGGGGAGCTGTTTTTT. This encodes CASSLRDRANTGELFF.